Shown below are 7 T cell receptor beta chains from a single sample sequenced in a study of control samples from healthy donors and cancer patients (dated by TCRdb to 2018 to 2020). Preparation of the library involved the immunoSEQ multiplex PCR assay. TCRdb stores this immuneACCESS table with in-frame sequences only. Part of the clones is absent; in the studies checked, under half of the shortfall reflects unresolved V genes, and no reason is known for the rest. The sample data list 82,000 or so clones, and over 90% of these were observed just once. Around 4.7% of the sample belongs to the ten largest clones. Sequenced material: blood. The receptors were gathered from a young woman in good health.

The CDR3 here is CASSSFGGGEASYEQYF. DNA for the CDR3: TGTGCCAGCAGCTCGTTTGGGGGAGGGGAGGCCTCGTACGAGCAGTACTTC. The chain carries TRBV11-2 and TRBJ2-7; 7 bases are shared with TRBD2. The CDR3 runs to 17 residues. The J segment lost 4 bases and the V segment lost 4 bases, leaving 16 bases of the junction unmatched. Per the germline V gene, CDR1 is SGHAT and CDR2 is FQNNGV.

The chain links TRBV4-1 to TRBJ2-6, with a possible D match to TRBD1 (6 bases). Looked up from germline, CDR1 is MGHRA and CDR2 is YSYEKL. Trimming left V 1 base short and J 1 base short, with 11 bases between. The CDR3 length is 17 residues. The CDR3 DNA follows: TGCGCCAGCAGCCAAGTAGGACAGCCGTCTGGGGCCAACGTCCTGACTTTC. It translates to CASSQVGQPSGANVLTF.

This clone was seen a handful of times. The chain carries TRBV18 and TRBJ1-4; tentatively, D is TRBD1 (6 bases). V was pared by 5 bases and J by 0 bases, with 16 bases between. Germline CDR1 and CDR2: KGHSH and LQKENI. This CDR3 spans 17 amino acids. In DNA, the CDR3 is TGTGCCAGCTCATTTTCAAGGGGGACTGCAACTAATGAAAAACTGTTTTTT. Its translation: CASSFSRGTATNEKLFF.

The chain joins TRBV5-5 to TRBJ2-7; 9 bases line up with TRBD2. The CDR3 is 18 residues long. Per germline, CDR1 SGHKS and CDR2 YYEKEE (reference sequence). Trimming took 6 bases from V and 5 from J; bases not matched to a gene: 21. CDR3 in DNA: TGTGCCAGCATGGGCCCGTTTAGAGCTAGCGGGACATACCACGAGCAGTACTTC. This sequence encodes CASMGPFRASGTYHEQYF.

V gene TRBV5-1 combines with J gene TRBJ2-7, with D possibly matching TRBD1 (8 bases). Trimming took 2 bases from V and 4 from J, leaving 19 bases between them. The CDR3 is 16 residues long. The V gene's germline CDR1 is SGHRS and CDR2 YFSETQ. This CDR3 is CASSFLLQGGIYEQYF. CDR3 DNA sequence: TGCGCCAGCAGCTTCCTGTTACAGGGGGGGATTTACGAGCAGTACTTC.

This clone turned up a few times. The chain recombines TRBV5-6 with TRBJ2-3; D might be TRBD2 (5 bases). Germline CDR1 reads SGHDT; CDR2 reads YYEEEE. Trimming removed 3 bases from V and 6 bases from J, with 11 bases in between. The length of the CDR3 is 13 residues. The CDR3 bases are TGTGCCAGCAGCTCACTAGTTGCCGATACGCAGTATTTT. The encoded protein is CASSSLVADTQYF.

The V gene is TRBV27, the J gene TRBJ2-1; TRBD2 matches at 10 bases. CDR3 size: 14 residues. Germline trimming cut 4 bases from V and 9 bases from J; bases unmatched to any gene: 6. The germline gives CDR1 MNHEY, CDR2 SMNVEV (reference sequence). CDR3 loop: CASSSSGGDGEQFF. The CDR3 DNA follows: TGTGCCAGCAGTTCTAGCGGGGGAGACGGTGAGCAGTTCTTC.